The 8 T cell receptor beta chains below come from one sample, sequenced in a study of T cells expressing NK-cell markers. TCRdb reprocessed the 5' RACE reads; each CDR3 protein has one entry and no DNA is given. Its clone listing holds fewer than 400,000 distinct CDR3 sequences. The specimen was blood T cells: a sorted CD56 or NKG2C T cell subset, CD4+ or CD8+ T cells, or bulk PBMC T cells (not recorded which). Receptors originate from a man aged 18-69 years in good health.

This chain uses TRBV18 with TRBJ1-1; TCRdb returns TRBD1, unconfirmable since there is no DNA. CDR1 KGHSH and CDR2 LQKENI come from the germline V gene. The CDR3 spans 13 residues. The CDR3 sequence is CASSPGGTVEAFF.

The chain links TRBV6-1 to TRBJ1-1; the D call of TRBD1 rests on TCRdb alone, since no DNA is present to check it. Germline loops: CDR1 MNHNS, CDR2 SASEGT. The CDR3 contains 15 residues. The CDR3 region is CATQRGVGGSTEAFF.

The chain is built from TRBV9 and TRBJ2-7; TCRdb's D gene call, TRBD1, goes unchecked for lack of DNA. This CDR3 is built from 15 residues. Germline V gene sequence: CDR1 SGDLS, CDR2 YYNGEE. The CDR3 here is CASSVALGMGGEQYF.

V usage is TRBV4-2 and J usage is TRBJ2-7; TCRdb's D call of TRBD1 is untestable without DNA. CDR1 is LGHNA and CDR2 is YNFKEQ in the germline V gene. This CDR3 is built from 14 residues. This CDR3 reads CASSQPQGSYEQYF.

The J gene is TRBJ1-1, the V gene TRBV11-2; the D call of TRBD1 rests on TCRdb alone, since no DNA is present to check it. This CDR3 spans 12 amino acids. The germline gives CDR1 SGHAT, CDR2 FQNNGV. The CDR3 loop reads CASSRDRSEAFF.

The CDR3 loop reads CASLGVDTDTQYF. V is TRBV2 and J is TRBJ2-3; lacking DNA, the TRBD1 call made by TCRdb goes unchecked. CDR1 and CDR2 from the germline V gene are SNHLY and FYNNEI. This CDR3 has 13 amino acids.

The rearrangement links TRBV7-2 to TRBJ2-7; the TCRdb D gene call, TRBD1, has no DNA to confirm it. Germline CDR1 is SGHTA and CDR2 is FQGNSA. The CDR3 sequence is 15 residues long. This CDR3 reads CASSSPPQGAYEQYF.

The chain uses TRBV2 and TRBJ2-5. In germline, CDR1 is SNHLY, CDR2 FYNNEI. This CDR3 is 14 amino acids long. The CDR3 spells CASRDRSTTETQYF.